The text below deals with one TCR beta chain. Its antigen remains unidentified. Base qualities are not provided; no much larger clone lies one nucleotide away. The sample is drawn from a study of cytomegalovirus exposure and HLA in healthy donors (dated by TCRdb to the late 2010s). A note on the overall study: In an earlier analysis of several hundred of the donors, 276 Gb of sequence data and just under 120 million unique TCR beta sequences from about 190 million T cells were reported. Roughly 290 gigabases of sequencing data and approximately 92 million unique TCR sequences made up an early release that covered approximately 620 HLA-typed donors. Of the 350 to 450 genotyped donors, more than 75% were placed in the genetic ancestry cluster associated with self-reported Caucasian donors. The aim of the study was to test whether cataloging public T cell receptors could identify signatures of past pathogen exposure. The study used immunosequencing to profile the T cell repertoires of hundreds of subjects and linked those repertoires to cytomegalovirus serostatus. Besides the first cohort of about 730 subjects, a separate validation cohort made up of roughly 120 different subjects was used. To predict cytomegalovirus infection status, the study brought together high-throughput TCR immunosequencing, statistical association of individual TCRs with disease status, and machine learning. A later analysis re-examined previously published TCR beta repertoires from around 670 donors and added high-resolution HLA genotyping to investigate patterns of TCR occurrence. Rather than drawing on any new phenotypic data, the later analysis identified candidate immune exposures from TCR beta sequences and the way those sequences occurred across donors. To decide whether each TCR beta V gene segment behaved as functional or pseudogenic, an earlier analysis of fewer than 750 of the donors relied on high-throughput TCR beta sequencing. Donor age, sex, ethnicity and CMV serostatus were compiled alongside the repertoire data. A later genetic analysis used genome-wide SNP genotypes for 398 of the 666 donors, treating that subset as a discovery cohort. Every repertoire in the discovery cohort had been generated on one and the same sequencing platform. HLA typing covered class I and class II loci at four-digit resolution. The number of typed donors differed by locus: 629-630 for A, B, C, DRB1 and DQB1; 500 to 550 for DQA1; 606 for DPA1; and some 450 for DPB1. Because of strong linkage in the cohort, a handful of DR-DQ haplotypes were treated as single units for association and clustering. Among almost 400 genotyped donors of the cohort, an average of approximately 240,000 unique TCR beta nucleotide sequences were sequenced per donor, roughly a sixth of them non-productive.

Paper-wide results and their limitations: The 87-base-pair reads could not distinguish some IMGT-functional V segments, including TRBV6-2 and TRBV6-3, so those segments were excluded. The presence/absence analyses assumed that sequencing depth was roughly uniform across donors, and that assumption may not be true. Across donors, most TCR sequences were observed very rarely, whereas some public TCRs were present in many individuals. Linkage disequilibrium might explain the correlated functional status among segregating V segments, but an unknown experimental factor could not be ruled out. In a later analysis, HLA-associated TCR beta chains were found to be more clonally expanded and to have lower generation probabilities than equally common non-associated chains. Because HLA typing was missing for some donors at each locus, association tests included only the typed subset. When HLA alleles, especially DR and DQ, strongly co-occurred, attributing TCR associations to individual alleles was difficult. A further reported finding was that TCR beta sequences accurately predicted the HLA-A and HLA-B alleles for most subjects in the first cohort. Broadly in line with IMGT annotations, most TCR beta V segments showed up in productive rearrangements about 87% or about 30% of the time in an earlier analysis of about 500 of the donors. In vitro tests confirmed that a few of the cytomegalovirus-associated TCR beta chains recognize cytomegalovirus antigens. Because counts were too low, approximately 18 rarely observed V segments, including chromosome 9 orphons, were excluded from the earlier analysis of 587 of the donors. The classifier was reported to diagnose cytomegalovirus status with high specificity and sensitivity in both the original and validation cohorts. It was suggested by the authors that the approach could potentially be generalized to other disease states and immunological phenotypes. According to a later analysis, most CMV-associated TCR beta chains appeared to be HLA-restricted, and the HLA associations seemed to be driven largely by CMV exposure. Only TCR beta chains were sequenced in this cohort, and the absence of alpha or paired-chain data limited detectable features. In the study, 150 to 200 TCR beta chains were listed as associated with cytomegalovirus. In a later genetic analysis, a missense DCLRE1C variant was associated with V-gene and J-gene trimming of TCR beta chains, and the association was replicated in an independent cohort. In a later genetic analysis, fewer N-insertions in productive TCRs were reported among donors in an Asian-associated ancestry cluster than the roughly 640-donor mean. CMV serostatus was the only immune exposure information available for the cohort. A cluster of highly shared sequence variants was judged likely to represent a technical artifact of the sequencing pipeline. Specific HLA alleles were associated with 15,000 to 20,000 TCR beta sequences at a false discovery rate of 0.05 in a later analysis. According to a later analysis, TCR association rates differed among HLA loci, with DRB1 alleles showing the most associated TCRs and HLA-C alleles showing the fewest. In a later analysis, several top co-occurrence clusters were reported to appear linked to parvovirus B19, influenza, CMV and Epstein-Barr virus.

The cohort was made up of approximately 700 healthy bone marrow donors. Cohort members were all nominally healthy when sampled, although unrecorded immune exposures were likely present. The donor tested CMV seronegative and was one of the 352 seronegative cohort members. A peripheral blood sample was collected from each donor, and TCR beta sequencing was performed on peripheral blood mononuclear cells. The Qiagen DNeasy Blood Extraction Kit was used to extract genomic DNA from the blood cell samples. From the cysteine through the phenylalanine, the CDR3 covers 14 amino acids. Of all the DNA, just the CDR3 is kept, 42 bases in frame from base 1. V and J are truncated by 4 bases and 1 base respectively, leaving an intervening sequence of 11 bases. Taken from the germline V gene, the CDR1 and CDR2 loops are SGHRS and YFSETQ. The library was produced with the immunoSEQ multiplex PCR assay. For the multiplex PCR, a mixture combining 60 forward primers for TCR Vbeta segments and 13 reverse primers for TCR Jbeta segments was used. The CDR3 region of rearranged TCR beta genes was amplified from genomic DNA by a multiplex PCR assay. The Illumina HiSeq System was used to sequence the amplified TCR beta libraries as 87-base-pair reads. Turning to the authors' computational methods: A later analysis tallied tens of millions of unique TCR beta chains across the 700 or so repertoires, and about 12 million of those chains were shared by two or more donors. A nearest-neighbor algorithm error-corrected the raw reads and collapsed the reads into unique sequences, merging closely related sequences to remove PCR and sequencing errors. V, D and J gene segments were assigned by aligning CDR3 sequences to IMGT reference sequences. Each retained sequence needed at least a six-nucleotide match to both a V gene segment and a J gene segment. A rearrangement was called productive if the CDR3 had no stop codons and remained in frame with V and J, and every other rearrangement was called non-productive. Following IMGT convention, CDR3 was defined as the stretch from the second conserved V-encoded cysteine to the conserved J-encoded phenylalanine. The earlier analysis of 587 of the donors excluded sequences that lacked an unambiguous match to a single V gene segment. An earlier analysis of 587 of the donors classified V segments as functional when productive rearrangements were above 56.7% and as segregating when the standard deviation between donors was above 5%. A statistical classification framework was built to diagnose cytomegalovirus status from the catalog of TCR beta chain sequences. A later analysis assigned V and J genes by comparing TCR nucleotide sequences with IMGT/GENE-DB human TR gene sequences. The TCRdist pipeline was used in a later analysis to assign CDR3 sequences and most-parsimonious VDJ recombination scenarios. In a later analysis, every TCR beta chain was defined by the combination of its CDR3 amino acid sequence and its V-gene family, and reads without a unique V-gene family were dropped. As a way to deal with suspected cross-contamination and a sequencing artifact, a later analysis dropped 640 or so nucleotide sequences that were highly shared and had low generation probability. In a later analysis, a clonal expansion index for each public chain was calculated from normalized within-repertoire ranks of inferred template counts. In a later analysis, generation probabilities were computed using a VDJ recombination model fitted to out-of-frame rearrangements, and the results were checked against IGoR. A later analysis scored TCR-TCR, TCR-HLA and TCR-CMV co-occurrence with hypergeometric tests, applying a repertoire-size bias correction to TCR pairs. A later analysis estimated false discovery rates by permuting HLA or CMV assignments 20 times. In a later analysis, co-occurring TCRs were grouped using DBSCAN, and TCRdist sequence similarity was added for clustering within HLA-allele-positive subsets. Repertoires with fewer than 30,000 or more than 120,000 public chains were left out of co-occurrence clustering, as were four to six repertoires with anomalous nucleotide sharing. The table was pulled from immuneACCESS by TCRdb, which kept in-frame rearrangements only. Such tables lose some clones; where checked, under half of the loss comes from unresolved V genes, and the rest has no known cause. That table gives V, J and clone size, and the DNA gave D and trimming. In all, the sample holds 100,000 to 150,000 clones, and roughly 79% of those were seen once. The ten largest clonotypes hold roughly 1.9% of the sample.

The clonotype comes from a woman aged 45-65 years in good health and CMV-seronegative. The rearrangement joined TRBV5-1 to TRBJ1-1; perhaps TRBD1 is the D gene, with 5 bases matching. The sequenced material came from PBMCs. The nucleotide sequence reads TGCGCCAGCAGCGCGGACATCCGGAACACTGAAGCTTTCTTT. Its protein product is CASSADIRNTEAFF.